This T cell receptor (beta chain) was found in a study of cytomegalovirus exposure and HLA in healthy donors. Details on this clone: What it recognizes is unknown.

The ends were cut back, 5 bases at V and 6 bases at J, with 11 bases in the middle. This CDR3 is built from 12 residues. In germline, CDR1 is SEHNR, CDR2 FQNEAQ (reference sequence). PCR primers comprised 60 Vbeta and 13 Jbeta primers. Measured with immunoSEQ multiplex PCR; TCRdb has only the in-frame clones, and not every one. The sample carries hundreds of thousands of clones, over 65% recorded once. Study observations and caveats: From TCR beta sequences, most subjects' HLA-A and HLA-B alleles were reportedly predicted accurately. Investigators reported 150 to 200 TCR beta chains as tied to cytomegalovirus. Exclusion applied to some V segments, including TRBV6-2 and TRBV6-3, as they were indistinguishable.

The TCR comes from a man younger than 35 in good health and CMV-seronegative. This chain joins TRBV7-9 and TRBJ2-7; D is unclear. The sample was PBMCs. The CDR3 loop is CASSNDNSEQYF. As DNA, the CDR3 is TGTGCCAGCAGCAATGACAACAGCGAGCAGTACTTC.